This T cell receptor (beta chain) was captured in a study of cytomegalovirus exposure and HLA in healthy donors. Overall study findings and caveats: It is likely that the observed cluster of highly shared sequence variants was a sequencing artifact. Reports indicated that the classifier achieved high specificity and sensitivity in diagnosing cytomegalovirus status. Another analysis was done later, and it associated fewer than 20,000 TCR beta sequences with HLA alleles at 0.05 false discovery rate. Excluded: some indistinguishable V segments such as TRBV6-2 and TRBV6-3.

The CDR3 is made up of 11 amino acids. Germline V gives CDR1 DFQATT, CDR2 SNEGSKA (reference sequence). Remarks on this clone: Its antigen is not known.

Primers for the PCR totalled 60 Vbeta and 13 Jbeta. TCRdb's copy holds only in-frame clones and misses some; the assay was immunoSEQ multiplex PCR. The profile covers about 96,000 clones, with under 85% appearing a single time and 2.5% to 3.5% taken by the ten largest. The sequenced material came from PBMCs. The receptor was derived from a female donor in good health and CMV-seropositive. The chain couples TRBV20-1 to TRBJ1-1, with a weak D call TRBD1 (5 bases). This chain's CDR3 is CSSRVNTEAFF. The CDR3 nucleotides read TGCAGCTCCAGGGTTAACACTGAAGCTTTCTTT.